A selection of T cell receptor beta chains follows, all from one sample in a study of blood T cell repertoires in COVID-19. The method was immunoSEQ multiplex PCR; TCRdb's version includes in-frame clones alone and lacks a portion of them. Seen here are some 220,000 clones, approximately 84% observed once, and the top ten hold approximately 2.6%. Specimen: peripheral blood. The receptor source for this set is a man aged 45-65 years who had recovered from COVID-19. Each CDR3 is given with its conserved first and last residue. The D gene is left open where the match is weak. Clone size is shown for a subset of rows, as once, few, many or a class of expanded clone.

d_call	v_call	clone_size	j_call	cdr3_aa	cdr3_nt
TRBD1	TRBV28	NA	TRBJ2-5	CASKNRGRETQYF	TGTGCCAGCAAGAACAGGGGGAGGGAGACCCAGTACTTC
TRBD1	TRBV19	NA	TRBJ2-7	CASTSTGGTEQYF	TGTGCCAGTACCTCGACAGGGGGCACCGAGCAGTACTTC
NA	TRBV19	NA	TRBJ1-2	CASSIGGTNYGYTF	TGTGCCAGTAGTATCGGCGGTACTAACTATGGCTACACCTTC
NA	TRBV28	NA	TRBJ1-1	CASTPGWTEAFF	TGTGCCAGCACCCCCGGTTGGACTGAAGCTTTCTTT
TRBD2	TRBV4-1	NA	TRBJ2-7	CASSQGGTSRSYEQYF	TGCGCCAGCAGCCAGGGGGGGACTAGCAGGTCCTACGAGCAGTACTTC
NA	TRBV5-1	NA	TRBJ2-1	CASSLPSTAAHNEQFF	TGCGCCAGCAGCTTGCCCTCAACAGCGGCACACAATGAGCAGTTCTTC
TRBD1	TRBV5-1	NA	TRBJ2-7	CASSTGTAPYEQYF	TGCGCCAGCAGTACCGGGACAGCCCCCTACGAGCAGTACTTC
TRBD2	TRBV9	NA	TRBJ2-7	CASTPRGGGPYEQYF	TGTGCCAGCACCCCCCGGGGGGGTGGACCCTACGAGCAGTACTTC
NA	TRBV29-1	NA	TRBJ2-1	CSVGTGMRYNEQFF	TGCAGCGTGGGCACGGGAATGCGGTACAATGAGCAGTTCTTC
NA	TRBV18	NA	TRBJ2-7	CASSPGLPWAEQYF	TGTGCCAGCTCACCAGGGCTACCTTGGGCCGAGCAGTACTTC
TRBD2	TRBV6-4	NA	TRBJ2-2	CASERGDGTGELFF	TGTGCCAGCGAGCGGGGAGACGGTACCGGGGAGCTGTTTTTT
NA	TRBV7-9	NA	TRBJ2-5	CASSYLGGGETQYF	TGTGCCAGCAGCTACCTGGGGGGAGGAGAGACCCAGTACTTC
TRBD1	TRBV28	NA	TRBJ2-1	CASGRRGQGSNEQFF	TGTGCCAGCGGCCGCCGGGGACAGGGGAGCAATGAGCAGTTCTTC
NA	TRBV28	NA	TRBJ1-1	CASSNTRGISEAFF	TGTGCCAGCAGTAATACAAGGGGGATCTCTGAAGCTTTCTTT
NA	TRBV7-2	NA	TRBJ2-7	CASSLVEAKQYF	TGTGCCAGCAGCTTAGTTGAGGCAAAGCAGTACTTC
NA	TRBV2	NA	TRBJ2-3	CASRQVTDTQYF	TGTGCCAGCAGACAGGTTACAGATACGCAGTATTTT
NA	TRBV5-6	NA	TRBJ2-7	CASSLFVFPYEQYF	TGTGCCAGCAGCTTGTTCGTCTTCCCCTACGAGCAGTACTTC
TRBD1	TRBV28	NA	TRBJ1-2	CASSAGTGIYGYTF	TGTGCCAGCAGTGCCGGGACAGGGATCTATGGCTACACCTTC
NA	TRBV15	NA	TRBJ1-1	CATSRDPVNTEAFF	TGTGCCACCAGCAGAGATCCAGTGAACACTGAAGCTTTCTTT
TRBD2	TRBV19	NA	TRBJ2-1	CASSTAAGAVYNEQFF	TGTGCCAGTAGTACCGCAGCGGGAGCCGTCTACAATGAGCAGTTCTTC
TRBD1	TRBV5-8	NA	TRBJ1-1	CASSLPRYRGGTEAFF	TGTGCCAGCAGCTTGCCGCGGTACAGGGGCGGCACTGAAGCTTTCTTT
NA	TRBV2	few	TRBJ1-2	CASSGTSSRGYTF	TGTGCCAGCAGCGGGACATCTTCTCGCGGCTACACCTTC
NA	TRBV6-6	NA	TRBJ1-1	CASSRGRSYTEAFF	TGTGCCAGCAGTCGAGGGAGGTCTTACACTGAAGCTTTCTTT
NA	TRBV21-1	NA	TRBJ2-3	CASSITSGKPLGTDTQYF	TGTGCCAGCAGCATAACTAGCGGGAAACCTCTAGGCACAGATACGCAGTATTTT
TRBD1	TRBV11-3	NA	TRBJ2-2	CASSLGGTGDTGELFF	TGTGCCAGCAGCTTAGGTGGGACAGGGGACACCGGGGAGCTGTTTTTT
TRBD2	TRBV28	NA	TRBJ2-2	CASSSPAGGPTGELFF	TGTGCCAGCAGTTCACCAGCGGGAGGGCCGACTGGGGAGCTGTTTTTT
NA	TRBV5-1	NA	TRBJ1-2	CASVPYPPQGQWDGYTF	TGCGCCAGCGTACCATACCCCCCCCAAGGACAGTGGGATGGCTACACCTTC
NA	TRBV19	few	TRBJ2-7	CASTQGGHEQYF	TGTGCCAGTACCCAAGGAGGGCACGAGCAGTACTTC
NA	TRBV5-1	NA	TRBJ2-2	CASSLAGILTGELFF	TGCGCCAGCAGCTTGGCGGGTATCCTCACCGGGGAGCTGTTTTTT
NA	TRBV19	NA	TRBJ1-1	CASTPETPNTEAFF	TGTGCCAGTACCCCCGAGACACCGAACACTGAAGCTTTCTTT
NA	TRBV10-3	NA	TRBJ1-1	CAISESWNTEAFF	TGTGCCATCAGTGAGTCCTGGAACACTGAAGCTTTCTTT
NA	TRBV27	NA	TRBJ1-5	CASQFDRNQPQHF	TGTGCCAGCCAGTTCGACAGAAATCAGCCCCAGCATTTT
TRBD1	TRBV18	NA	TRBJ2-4	CASSHGTALAKNIQYF	TGTGCCAGCTCACACGGGACAGCCTTAGCCAAAAACATTCAGTACTTC
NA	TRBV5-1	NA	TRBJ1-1	CASSLELTAGTEAFF	TGCGCCAGCAGCTTGGAGCTGACAGCGGGGACTGAAGCTTTCTTT
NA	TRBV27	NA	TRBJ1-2	CASSLLARGIRDYGYTF	TGTGCCAGCAGTTTATTGGCCCGGGGGATTAGAGACTATGGCTACACCTTC
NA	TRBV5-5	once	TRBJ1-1	CASSLGPSGSNTEAFF	TGTGCCAGCAGCTTGGGGCCTTCAGGATCGAACACTGAAGCTTTCTTT
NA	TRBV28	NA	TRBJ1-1	CASSFGAGRTSAFF	TGTGCCAGCAGTTTCGGGGCAGGGAGGACTTCGGCTTTCTTT
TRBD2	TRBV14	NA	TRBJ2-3	CASSLLAGVGDTQYF	TGTGCCAGCAGCCTTCTAGCGGGAGTGGGAGATACGCAGTATTTT
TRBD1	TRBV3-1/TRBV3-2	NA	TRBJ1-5	CASSDRGAKNQPQHF	TGTGCCAGCAGTGACAGGGGCGCCAAGAATCAGCCCCAGCATTTT
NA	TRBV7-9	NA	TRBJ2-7	CASSFETGAYEQYF	TGTGCCAGCAGCTTTGAGACAGGAGCCTACGAGCAGTACTTC
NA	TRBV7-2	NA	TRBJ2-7	CASRRDSYEQYF	TGTGCCAGCAGACGGGACTCCTACGAGCAGTACTTC
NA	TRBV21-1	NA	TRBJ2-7	CASRTPRGYEQYF	TGTGCCAGCCGAACCCCCAGGGGGTACGAGCAGTACTTC
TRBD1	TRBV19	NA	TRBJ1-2	CARSDRPGYTF	TGTGCCAGATCGGACAGGCCGGGCTACACCTTC
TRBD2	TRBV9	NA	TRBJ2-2	CASSGRPSRGLAGGYANTGELFF	TGTGCCAGCAGCGGACGACCGAGTAGGGGACTAGCGGGAGGCTACGCGAACACCGGGGAGCTGTTTTTT
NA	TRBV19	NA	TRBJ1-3	CASRMGGTSGNTIYF	TGTGCCAGTCGAATGGGGGGAACCTCTGGAAACACCATATATTTT
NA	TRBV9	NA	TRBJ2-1	CASTPEGVSYNEQFF	TGTGCCAGCACCCCTGAAGGAGTCTCCTACAATGAGCAGTTCTTC
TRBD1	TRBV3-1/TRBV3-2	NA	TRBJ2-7	CASSRGQGPYEQYF	TGTGCCAGCAGCCGCGGACAGGGGCCCTACGAGCAGTACTTC
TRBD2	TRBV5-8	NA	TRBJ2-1	CASSSLAVSSYNEQFF	TGTGCCAGCAGCTCCCTAGCGGTGAGCTCCTACAATGAGCAGTTCTTC
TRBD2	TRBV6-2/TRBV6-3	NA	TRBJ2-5	CASSYGLAETQYF	TGTGCCAGCAGTTACGGACTAGCGGAGACCCAGTACTTC
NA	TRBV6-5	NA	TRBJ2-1	CASRRDGSSYNEQFF	TGTGCCAGCAGGAGAGACGGGAGCTCCTACAATGAGCAGTTCTTC
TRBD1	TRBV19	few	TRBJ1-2	CASSMSGGNYGYTF	TGTGCCAGTAGTATGTCAGGGGGTAACTATGGCTACACCTTC
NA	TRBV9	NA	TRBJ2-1	CASSLVPSGYNEQFF	TGTGCCAGCAGCCTTGTCCCATCAGGGTACAATGAGCAGTTCTTC
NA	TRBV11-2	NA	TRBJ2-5	CASSHTTGIGETQYF	TGTGCCAGCAGCCACACAACAGGGATCGGAGAGACCCAGTACTTC
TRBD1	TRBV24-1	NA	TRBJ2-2	CAARDRANTGELFF	TGTGCCGCCCGGGACAGGGCAAACACCGGGGAGCTGTTTTTT